This is a list of T cell receptor beta chains from one sample in a study of CD8+ T cells in alopecia areata. TCRdb's table, derived via immunoSEQ multiplex PCR, lists solely in-frame clones and lacks some. The sample has 90,000 to 120,000 clones, about four fifths seen once. The sequences come from CD8+ T cells sorted from blood, collected at week 24, from a patient treated with tofacitinib. The receptors derive from a human donor with alopecia areata. Each CDR3 is given with its conserved first and last residue. A D gene is named only where the DNA matches it firmly. A clone size is listed for some rows: how often the clone was seen (once, few, many), or a class if it is expanded.

once	TRBJ1-5	.	TRBV4-1	TGCGCCAGCAGCCAAGATCCCGGGGCTAGCAATCAGCCCCAGCATTTT	CASSQDPGASNQPQHF
.	TRBJ2-5	TRBD2	TRBV7-8	TGTGCCAGCAGCTTAGGGGGGGGAGCCTCTCAAGGGGAGTACTTC	CASSLGGGASQGEYF
.	TRBJ2-5	TRBD2	TRBV7-2	TGTGCCAGCAGCTTAATAGCGGGGGGGCTTCAAGAGACCCAGTACTTC	CASSLIAGGLQETQYF
.	TRBJ2-2	.	TRBV13	TGTGCCAGCAGCTTACGGGGGATGGGGAACACCGGGGAGCTGTTTTTT	CASSLRGMGNTGELFF
.	TRBJ2-7	.	TRBV2	TGTGCCAGCACCAGGGCGGGGTGGGGGAGCTCCTACGAGCAGTACTTC	CASTRAGWGSSYEQYF
.	TRBJ2-7	.	TRBV27	TGTGCCAGCAGTCCAGGACTGTCGCAGGGCGACGAGCAGTACTTC	CASSPGLSQGDEQYF
.	TRBJ2-2	.	TRBV4-3	TGCGCCAGCAGCCCGGGGTGGGCAGGGTCGAACACCGGGGAGCTGTTTTTT	CASSPGWAGSNTGELFF
.	TRBJ1-4	TRBD1	TRBV5-6	TGTGCCAGCAGCTTGGAAGGGACAGGGAATGAAAAACTGTTTTTT	CASSLEGTGNEKLFF
once	TRBJ1-1	.	TRBV13	TGTGCCAGCGACTACTATGGCGGGAGCACTGAAGCTTTCTTT	CASDYYGGSTEAFF
.	TRBJ2-2	.	TRBV6-5	TGTGCCAGCAGAGGAGCCGGGGAGCTGTTTTTT	CASRGAGELFF
.	TRBJ2-3	.	TRBV7-9	TGTGCCAGCAGCTTAGCGCCGGGGACAGATACGCAGTATTTT	CASSLAPGTDTQYF
.	TRBJ2-7	.	TRBV4-3	TGCGCCAGCAGCCAAGAGAGGAAGAGGGCCTACGAGCAGTACTTC	CASSQERKRAYEQYF
.	TRBJ1-2	.	TRBV9	TGTGCCAGCAGCGTAGGGCAGAGCTTGCACTATGGCTACACCTTC	CASSVGQSLHYGYTF
.	TRBJ1-5	.	TRBV15	TGTGCCACCAGCCAGGGGAGGGATAGCAATCAGCCCCAGCATTTT	CATSQGRDSNQPQHF
.	TRBJ2-3	TRBD2	TRBV7-8	TGTGCCAGCAGCTTACCGACTAGCGGGGGCACAGATACGCAGTATTTT	CASSLPTSGGTDTQYF
.	TRBJ1-1	TRBD1	TRBV7-8	TGTGCCAGCAGCCCAAGGACAGGGGGCACTGAAGCTTTCTTT	CASSPRTGGTEAFF
once	TRBJ2-7	.	TRBV13	TGTGCCAGCGGAGAGAGCTCCTACGAGCAGTACTTC	CASGESSYEQYF
.	TRBJ2-7	TRBD1	TRBV4-3	TGCGCCGGCAGCCAATCCGGGACAGGGGACTACGAGCAGTACTTC	CAGSQSGTGDYEQYF
.	TRBJ1-6	TRBD1	TRBV5-6	TGTGCCAGCGGGGAGACAGGGCAAGGTTCACCCCTCCACTTT	CASGETGQGSPLHF
.	TRBJ2-7	TRBD2	TRBV7-6	TGTGCCAGCAGCCCCTCTCGAGGACTAGCGGGGGTCGGCGAGCAGTACTTC	CASSPSRGLAGVGEQYF
.	TRBJ2-7	TRBD1	TRBV19	TGTGCCAGTAACTACCCGGGACAGCGATCCTACGAGCAGTACTTC	CASNYPGQRSYEQYF
.	TRBJ2-7	TRBD2	TRBV2	TGTGCCAGCATTGAGCGGGGCGAGCAGTACTTC	CASIERGEQYF
.	TRBJ1-2	.	TRBV11-2	TGTGCCAGCAGCTCCGACCTTGGAGAAATATACTATGGCTACACCTTC	CASSSDLGEIYYGYTF
.	TRBJ2-2	.	TRBV6-1	TGTGCCAGCAGTGAACCGCAGTTGACCGGGGAGCTGTTTTTT	CASSEPQLTGELFF
.	TRBJ1-5	.	TRBV7-9	TGTGCCAGCAGCTTAGGGGGATATCAGCCCCAGCATTTT	CASSLGGYQPQHF
few	TRBJ2-7	.	TRBV7-6	TGTGCCAGCAGCTTAGCGGGCGGGCAGGGCTACGAGCAGTACTTC	CASSLAGGQGYEQYF
.	TRBJ2-5	.	TRBV29-1	TGCAGCGTTGATGAGACCCAGTACTTC	CSVDETQYF
.	TRBJ2-5	.	TRBV7-9	TGTGCCAGCAGCCTTAGTTGGGCGGAGACCCAGTACTTC	CASSLSWAETQYF
.	TRBJ2-1	TRBD1	TRBV13	TGTGCCAGCAGCTCAGACAGGGTCAAATACAATGAGCAGTTCTTC	CASSSDRVKYNEQFF
.	TRBJ2-3	.	TRBV6-5	TGTGCCAGCAGTCCTTTAGTGGGCATGGATACGCAGTATTTT	CASSPLVGMDTQYF
.	TRBJ2-2	.	TRBV7-9	TGTGCCAGCAGCCAATTAGGGGAGCTGTTTTTT	CASSQLGELFF
.	TRBJ1-2	TRBD1	TRBV27	TGTGCCAGTGATTCTACCGGGACAGGGGGCGGTGATGGCTACACCTTC	CASDSTGTGGGDGYTF
.	TRBJ2-2	.	TRBV4-1	TGCGCCAGCAGCCAAGAAATTGCACACACCGGGGAGCTGTTTTTT	CASSQEIAHTGELFF
.	TRBJ2-7	.	TRBV27	TGTGCCAGCAGTCCTTCCAGTGGAGGGGTTCACGAGCAGTACTTC	CASSPSSGGVHEQYF
medium-sized	TRBJ2-7	.	TRBV27	TGTGCCAGCAGTTCTGAGGGGGGCGAGCAGTACTTC	CASSSEGGEQYF
.	TRBJ1-1	.	TRBV27	TGTGCCAGCAGAGACGGGGGCACTGAAGCTTTCTTT	CASRDGGTEAFF
.	TRBJ2-7	TRBD1	TRBV5-6	TGTGCCAGCAGCTTGTTCGGGGCAGGGGGCTCCTACGAGCAGTACTTC	CASSLFGAGGSYEQYF